These T cell receptor beta chains were read from a single sample in a study of T cells in Graves' hyperthyroidism and ophthalmopathy. TCRdb independently ran MiXCR on the multiplex PCR reads; one entry per CDR3 protein. The repertoire has about 740,000 distinct CDR3 sequences, 14% of them found once; the top ten carry about 9.4%. Source material: blood. These receptors were taken from a woman aged 18 to 35 with Graves' hyperthyroidism. CDR3s leave out the opening cysteine and the closing phenylalanine or tryptophan.

j_call v_call cdr3_length cdr3_aa
TRBJ2-7 TRBV7-9 15 ASSVGVATAISYEQY
TRBJ2-2 TRBV28 11 ASWTAVAGELF
TRBJ1-1 TRBV29-1 13 SVLGGTGANTEAF
TRBJ2-5 TRBV9 10 ASRRDPRTQY
TRBJ2-7 TRBV30 11 AWKQERKYEQY
TRBJ2-3 TRBV20-1 11 SADWATTDTQY
TRBJ1-5 TRBV6-2/TRBV6-3 12 ASTVGLGNQPQH
TRBJ2-7 TRBV20-1 12 SALTPAPGYEQY
TRBJ2-3 TRBV24-1 14 ATSEYSGGGTDTQY
TRBJ1-1 TRBV9 11 ASSVGGATEAF
TRBJ1-2 TRBV27 11 ASSSTVEYGYT
TRBJ2-3 TRBV7-9 14 ASSLRLAGAADTQY
TRBJ2-7 TRBV5-4 12 ASSLEPGSHEQY
TRBJ2-7 TRBV11-2 12 ASRITSGQYEQY
TRBJ2-7 TRBV7-6 15 ASSLGSRTSSAYEQY
TRBJ2-7 TRBV27 12 ASSLVGAGYEQY
TRBJ2-1 TRBV29-1 12 SVPTGLSYNEQF
TRBJ2-7 TRBV6-1 11 ATRPSGSPEQY
TRBJ2-1 TRBV3-1 13 ASSQDTSGYSMQF
TRBJ1-1 TRBV7-3 13 ASSLNPQSATEAF
TRBJ2-7 TRBV6-2/TRBV6-3 13 ASSYPGTGMGEQY
TRBJ2-1 TRBV24-1 14 ATSDLRTSGSGEQF